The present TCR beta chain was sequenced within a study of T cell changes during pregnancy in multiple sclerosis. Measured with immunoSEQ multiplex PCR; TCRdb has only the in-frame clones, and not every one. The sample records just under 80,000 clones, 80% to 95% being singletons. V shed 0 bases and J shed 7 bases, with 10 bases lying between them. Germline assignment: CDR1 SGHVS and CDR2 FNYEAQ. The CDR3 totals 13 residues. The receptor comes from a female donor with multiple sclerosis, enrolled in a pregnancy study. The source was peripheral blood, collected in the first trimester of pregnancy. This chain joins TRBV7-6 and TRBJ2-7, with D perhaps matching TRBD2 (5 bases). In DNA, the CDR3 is TGTGCCAGCAGCTTAGCTTCCCCGGGGGAGCAGTACTTC. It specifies CASSLASPGEQYF.